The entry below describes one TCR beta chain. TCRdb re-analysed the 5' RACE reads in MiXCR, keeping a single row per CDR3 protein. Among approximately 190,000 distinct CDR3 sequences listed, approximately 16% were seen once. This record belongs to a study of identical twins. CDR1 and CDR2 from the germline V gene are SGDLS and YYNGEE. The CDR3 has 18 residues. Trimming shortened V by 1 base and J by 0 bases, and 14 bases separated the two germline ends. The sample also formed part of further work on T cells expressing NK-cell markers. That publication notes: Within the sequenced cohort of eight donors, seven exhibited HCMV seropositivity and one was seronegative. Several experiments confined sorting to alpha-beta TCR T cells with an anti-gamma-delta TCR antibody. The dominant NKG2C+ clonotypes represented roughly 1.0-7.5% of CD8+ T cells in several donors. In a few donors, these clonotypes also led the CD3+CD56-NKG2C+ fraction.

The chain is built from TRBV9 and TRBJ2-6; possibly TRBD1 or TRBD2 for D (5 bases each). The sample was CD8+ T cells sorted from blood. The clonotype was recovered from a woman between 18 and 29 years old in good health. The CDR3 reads CASSVPGPQSSGANVLTF. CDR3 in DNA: TGTGCCAGCAGCGTACCGGGACCCCAGAGCTCTGGGGCCAACGTCCTGACTTTC.